Below, 6 T cell receptor beta chains from the same sample are listed, as sequenced in a study of identical twins. MiXCR, applied by TCRdb to the 5' RACE reads, yields one record per CDR3 protein. The sample lists approximately 260,000 distinct CDR3 sequences, about 8.3% occurring once. The same sample was also used in a study of yellow fever vaccine responses in identical twins.

The source material was CD8+ T cells sorted from blood. These TCRs come from a woman aged 18-35 years in good health.

This clonotype has only a few counts. The chain recombines TRBV29-1 with TRBJ2-5; either TRBD1 or TRBD2 may fit D (5 bases each). The V end was cut by 6 bases, the J end by 5 bases, with 16 bases between. Germline CDR1 SQVTM, CDR2 ANQGSEA. This CDR3 spans 13 amino acids. The CDR3 protein is CSVLLGESETQYF. CDR3 bases: TGCAGCGTCTTACTGGGGGAGAGCGAGACCCAGTACTTC.

This clonotype was picked up many times. The chain links TRBV29-1 to TRBJ2-1; D tentatively fits TRBD1 or TRBD2 (5 bases each). V was clipped by 1 base and J by 9 bases, with 10 bases between them. Looked up from germline, CDR1 is SQVTM and CDR2 is ANQGSEA. This CDR3 is built from 12 residues. In DNA form, the CDR3 reads TGCAGCGTTGAAGGGGGGTTGGGTGAGCAGTTCTTC. Its protein is CSVEGGLGEQFF.

This clonotype has a count of ten or more. J is TRBJ2-2 and V is TRBV29-1; 7 positions agree with TRBD1. CDR3 length: 15 residues. After removal of 0 bases from V and 3 bases from J, the junction contained 4 bases not matched to a gene. Germline assignment: CDR1 SQVTM and CDR2 ANQGSEA. This CDR3 reads CSVEDPGGYTGELFF. CDR3 in DNA: TGCAGCGTTGAAGACCCAGGGGGTTACACCGGGGAGCTGTTTTTT.

The chain joins TRBV7-2 to TRBJ2-3; D remains unclear. The length of the CDR3 is 15 residues. Looked up from germline, CDR1 is SGHTA and CDR2 is FQGNSA. V dropped 0 bases and J dropped 4 bases, with 11 bases sitting between them. The CDR3 DNA sequence: TGTGCCAGCAGCTTAGCGGGGTCGTCGGCAGATACGCAGTATTTT. Protein sequence: CASSLAGSSADTQYF.

The V call is TRBV6-2 or TRBV6-3, the J call TRBJ2-7, with TRBD2 matching over 8 bases. The CDR3 spans 20 residues. The germline V gene has CDR1 MNHEY and CDR2 SVGEGT. J was trimmed by 2 bases and V by 0 bases; bases with no gene match: 18. DNA for the CDR3: TGTGCCAGCAGTTACTCCGTGGGGAGCGGGAGACCCTTCCTCACCTACGAGCAGTACTTC. It specifies CASSYSVGSGRPFLTYEQYF.

This clonotype was detected many times. V gene TRBV14 combines with J gene TRBJ2-7; D unresolved. CDR1 and CDR2 (germline): SGHDN, FVKESK. The V end lost 1 base, the J end lost 2 bases, and 9 bases lay between the germline ends. The length of the CDR3 is 14 residues. The CDR3 DNA follows: TGTGCCAGCAGCCAAGGTGGGCGGCCCTACGAGCAGTACTTC. This codes for CASSQGGRPYEQYF. The whole variable domain, filled in from reference TRBV14 and TRBJ2-7, reads EAGVTQFPSHSVIEKGQTVTLRCDPISGHDNLYWYRRVMGKEIKFLLHFVKESKQDESGMPNNRFLAERTGGTYSTLKVQPAELEDSGVYFCASSQGGRPYEQYFGPGTRLTVT.